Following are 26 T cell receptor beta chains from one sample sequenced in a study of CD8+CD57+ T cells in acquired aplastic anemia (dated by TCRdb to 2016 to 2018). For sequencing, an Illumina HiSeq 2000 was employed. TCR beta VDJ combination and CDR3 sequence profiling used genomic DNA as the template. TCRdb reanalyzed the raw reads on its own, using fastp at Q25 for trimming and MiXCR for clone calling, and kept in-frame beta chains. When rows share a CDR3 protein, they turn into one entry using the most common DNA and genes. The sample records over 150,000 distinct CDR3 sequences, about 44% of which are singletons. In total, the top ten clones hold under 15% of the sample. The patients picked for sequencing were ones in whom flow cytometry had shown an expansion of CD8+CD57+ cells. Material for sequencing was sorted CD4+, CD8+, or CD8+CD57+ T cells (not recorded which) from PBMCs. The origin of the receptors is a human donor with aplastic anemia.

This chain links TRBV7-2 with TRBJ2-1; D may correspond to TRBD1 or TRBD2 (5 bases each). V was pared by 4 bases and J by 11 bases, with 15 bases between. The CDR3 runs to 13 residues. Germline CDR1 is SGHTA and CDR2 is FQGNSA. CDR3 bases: TGTGCCAGCAGCTCCAAGACGGGACGCCAGCAGTTCTTC. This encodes CASSSKTGRQQFF. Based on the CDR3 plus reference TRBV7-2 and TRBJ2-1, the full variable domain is GAGVSQSPSNKVTEKGKDVELRCDPISGHTALYWYRQSLGQGLEFLIYFQGNSAPDKSGLPSDRFSAERTGGSVSTLTIQRTQQEDSAVYLCASSSKTGRQQFFGPGTRLTVL.

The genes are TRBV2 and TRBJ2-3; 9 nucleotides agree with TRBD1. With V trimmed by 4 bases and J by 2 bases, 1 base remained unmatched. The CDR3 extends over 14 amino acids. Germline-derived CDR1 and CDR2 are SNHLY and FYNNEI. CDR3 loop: CASSGTGVTDTQYF. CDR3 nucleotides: TGTGCCAGCAGTGGGACAGGGGTCACAGATACGCAGTATTTT.

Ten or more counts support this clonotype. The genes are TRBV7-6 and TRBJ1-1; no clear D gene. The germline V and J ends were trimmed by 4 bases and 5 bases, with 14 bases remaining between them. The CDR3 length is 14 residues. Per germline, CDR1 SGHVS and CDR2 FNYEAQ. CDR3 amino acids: CASSYLDTETEAFF. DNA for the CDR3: TGTGCCAGCAGCTACCTAGACACGGAGACTGAAGCTTTCTTT.

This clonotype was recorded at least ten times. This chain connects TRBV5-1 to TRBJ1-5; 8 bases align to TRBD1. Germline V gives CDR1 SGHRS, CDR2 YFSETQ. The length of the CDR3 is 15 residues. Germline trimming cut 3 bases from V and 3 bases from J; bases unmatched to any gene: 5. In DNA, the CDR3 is TGCGCCAGCAGCTCACAGGGGGGCCCCAATCAGCCCCAGCATTTT. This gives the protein CASSSQGGPNQPQHF.

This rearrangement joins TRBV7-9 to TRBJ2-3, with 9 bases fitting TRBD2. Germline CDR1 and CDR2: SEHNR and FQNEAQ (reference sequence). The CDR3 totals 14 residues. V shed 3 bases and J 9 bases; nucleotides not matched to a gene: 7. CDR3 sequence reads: CASSFGSGSGTQYF. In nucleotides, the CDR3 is TGTGCCAGCAGCTTTGGTAGCGGGAGTGGGACGCAGTATTTT.

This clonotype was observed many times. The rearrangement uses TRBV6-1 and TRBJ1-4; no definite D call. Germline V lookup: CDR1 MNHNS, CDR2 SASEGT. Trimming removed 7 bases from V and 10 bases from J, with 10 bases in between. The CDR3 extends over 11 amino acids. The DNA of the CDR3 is TGTGCCAGCAAGTTTGAGGGAAAACTGTTTTTT. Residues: CASKFEGKLFF.

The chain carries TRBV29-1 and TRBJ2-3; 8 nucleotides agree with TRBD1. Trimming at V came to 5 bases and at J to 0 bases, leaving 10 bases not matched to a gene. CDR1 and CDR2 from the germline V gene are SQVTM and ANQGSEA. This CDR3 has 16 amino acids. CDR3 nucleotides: TGCAGCGTTCGTCCCGGGACAGGTTCTAGCACAGATACGCAGTATTTT. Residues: CSVRPGTGSSTDTQYF.

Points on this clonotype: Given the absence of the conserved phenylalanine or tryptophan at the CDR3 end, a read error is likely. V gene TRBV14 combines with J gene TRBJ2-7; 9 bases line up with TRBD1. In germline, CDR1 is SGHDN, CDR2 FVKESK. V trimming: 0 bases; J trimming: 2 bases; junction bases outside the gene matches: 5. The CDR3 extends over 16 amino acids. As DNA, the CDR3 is TGTGCCAGCAGCCAAGAAGGGACAGGGAGAGCCTACGAGCAGTACCTC. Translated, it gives CASSQEGTGRAYEQYL.

Written as DNA, the CDR3 is TGCAGCTTCCGGGGGGATACGCAGTATTTT. Translation gives CSFRGDTQYF. V gene TRBV29-1 combines with J gene TRBJ2-3, with a weak D call TRBD2 (6 bases). With 8 bases removed from V and 6 bases from J, the gap between germline ends came to 9 bases. CDR1 and CDR2 (germline): SQVTM, ANQGSEA. This CDR3 region has 10 residues.

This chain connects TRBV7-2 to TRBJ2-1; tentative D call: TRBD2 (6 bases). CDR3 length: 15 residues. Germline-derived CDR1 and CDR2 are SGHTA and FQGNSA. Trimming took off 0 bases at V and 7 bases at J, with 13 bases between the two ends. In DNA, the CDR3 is TGTGCCAGCAGCTTAGCGGGGGGTTTCTTGAATGAGCAGTTCTTC. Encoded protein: CASSLAGGFLNEQFF.

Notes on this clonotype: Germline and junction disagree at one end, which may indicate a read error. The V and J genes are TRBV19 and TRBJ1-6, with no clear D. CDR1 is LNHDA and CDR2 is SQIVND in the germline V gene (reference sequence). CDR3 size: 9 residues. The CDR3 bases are TGTGCCAGTAGTGGACCCGTCCACTTT. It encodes CASSGPVHF.

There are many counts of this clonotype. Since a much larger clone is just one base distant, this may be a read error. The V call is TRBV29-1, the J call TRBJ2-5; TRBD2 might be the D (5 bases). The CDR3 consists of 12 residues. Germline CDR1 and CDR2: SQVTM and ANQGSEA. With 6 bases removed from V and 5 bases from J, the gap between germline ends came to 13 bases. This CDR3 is CSVVKPGETQYF. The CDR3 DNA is TGCAGCGTCGTGAAACCGGGGGAGACCCAGTACTTC.

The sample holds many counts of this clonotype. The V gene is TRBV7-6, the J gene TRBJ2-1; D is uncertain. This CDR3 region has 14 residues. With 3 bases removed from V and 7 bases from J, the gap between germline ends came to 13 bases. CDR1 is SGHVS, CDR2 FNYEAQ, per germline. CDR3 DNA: TGTGCCAGCAGCTTTGGGCCCACGAGGAATGAGCAGTTCTTC. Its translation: CASSFGPTRNEQFF.

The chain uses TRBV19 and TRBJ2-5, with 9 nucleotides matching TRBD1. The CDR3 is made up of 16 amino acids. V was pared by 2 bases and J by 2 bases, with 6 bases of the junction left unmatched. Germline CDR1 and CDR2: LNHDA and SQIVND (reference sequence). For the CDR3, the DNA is TGTGCCAGTAGTATACGTACTGGGACAGGGCAAGAGACCCAGTACTTC. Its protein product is CASSIRTGTGQETQYF.

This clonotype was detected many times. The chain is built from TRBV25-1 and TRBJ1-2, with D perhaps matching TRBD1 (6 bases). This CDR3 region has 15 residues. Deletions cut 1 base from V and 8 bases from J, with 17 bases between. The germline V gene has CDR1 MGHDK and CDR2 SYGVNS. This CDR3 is CASSESRGSNEGYTF. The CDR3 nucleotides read TGTGCCAGCAGTGAATCCAGGGGCAGTAACGAAGGCTACACCTTC.

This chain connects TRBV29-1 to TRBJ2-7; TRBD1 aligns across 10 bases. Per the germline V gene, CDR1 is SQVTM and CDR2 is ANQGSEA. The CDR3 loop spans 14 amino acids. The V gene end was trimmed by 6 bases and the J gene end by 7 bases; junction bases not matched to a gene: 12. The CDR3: CSVDPGQGWMEQYF. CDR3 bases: TGCAGCGTCGACCCGGGACAGGGGTGGATGGAGCAGTACTTC.

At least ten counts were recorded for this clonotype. The CDR3 spells CASSYSKGTAPLHF. In nucleotides, the CDR3 is TGTGCCAGCAGTTACTCGAAGGGAACGGCACCCCTCCACTTT. The V and J genes are TRBV6-5 and TRBJ1-6; D gene unclear. Trimming left V 0 bases short and J 11 bases short, with 11 bases between. The germline V gene has CDR1 MNHEY and CDR2 SVGAGI. This CDR3 contains 14 residues.

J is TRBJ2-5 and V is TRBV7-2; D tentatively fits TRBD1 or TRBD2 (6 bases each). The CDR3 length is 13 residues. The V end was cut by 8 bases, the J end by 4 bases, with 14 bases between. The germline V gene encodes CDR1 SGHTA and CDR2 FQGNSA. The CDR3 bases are TGTGCCAGCGATGGGGGGCGCGTAGAGACCCAGTACTTC. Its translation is CASDGGRVETQYF.

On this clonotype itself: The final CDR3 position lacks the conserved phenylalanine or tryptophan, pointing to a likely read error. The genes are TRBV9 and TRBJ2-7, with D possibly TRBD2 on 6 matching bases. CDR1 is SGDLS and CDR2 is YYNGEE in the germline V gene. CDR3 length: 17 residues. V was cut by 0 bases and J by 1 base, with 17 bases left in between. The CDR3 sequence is CASSVVFAGPLSYEQYL. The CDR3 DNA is TGTGCCAGCAGCGTAGTGTTTGCGGGACCGCTTTCCTACGAGCAGTACCTC.

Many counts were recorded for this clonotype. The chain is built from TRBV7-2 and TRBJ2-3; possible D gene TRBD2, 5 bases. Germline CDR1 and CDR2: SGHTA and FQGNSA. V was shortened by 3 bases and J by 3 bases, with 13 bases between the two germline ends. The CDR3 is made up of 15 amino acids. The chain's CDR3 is CASSFQSGSTDTQYF. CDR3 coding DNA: TGTGCCAGCAGCTTTCAGAGCGGTAGTACAGATACGCAGTATTTT.

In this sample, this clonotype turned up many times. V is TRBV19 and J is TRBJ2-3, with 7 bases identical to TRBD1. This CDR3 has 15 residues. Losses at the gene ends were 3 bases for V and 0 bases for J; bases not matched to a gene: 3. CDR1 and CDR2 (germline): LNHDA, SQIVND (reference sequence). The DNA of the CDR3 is TGTGCCAGTAGTATCACAGGGGTTAGCACAGATACGCAGTATTTT. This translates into CASSITGVSTDTQYF.

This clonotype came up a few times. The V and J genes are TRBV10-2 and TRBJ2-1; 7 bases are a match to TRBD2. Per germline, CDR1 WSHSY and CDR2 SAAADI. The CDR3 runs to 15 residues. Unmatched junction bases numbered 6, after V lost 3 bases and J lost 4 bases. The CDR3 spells CASSDGSGYYNEQFF. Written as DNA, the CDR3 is TGCGCCAGCAGTGATGGTAGCGGGTATTACAATGAGCAGTTCTTC.

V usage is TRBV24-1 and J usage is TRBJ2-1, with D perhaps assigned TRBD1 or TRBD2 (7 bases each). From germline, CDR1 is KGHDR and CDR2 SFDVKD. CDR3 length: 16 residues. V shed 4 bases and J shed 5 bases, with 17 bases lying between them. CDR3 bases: TGTGCCACCAGTGACGGGGAGGGGGCGAAAAACAATGAGCAGTTCTTC. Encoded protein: CATSDGEGAKNNEQFF.

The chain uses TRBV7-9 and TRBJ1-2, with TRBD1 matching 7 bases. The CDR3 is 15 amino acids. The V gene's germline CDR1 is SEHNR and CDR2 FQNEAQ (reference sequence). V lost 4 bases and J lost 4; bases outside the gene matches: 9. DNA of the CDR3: TGTGCCAGCAGCTGGACGACAGGGATGGGCTATGGCTACACCTTC. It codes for CASSWTTGMGYGYTF.

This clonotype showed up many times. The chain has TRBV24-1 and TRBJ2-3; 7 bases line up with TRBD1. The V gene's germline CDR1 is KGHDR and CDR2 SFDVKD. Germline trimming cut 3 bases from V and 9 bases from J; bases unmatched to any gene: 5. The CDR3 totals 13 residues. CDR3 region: CATSDGTVKTQYF. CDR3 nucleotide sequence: TGTGCCACCAGTGATGGGACAGTCAAGACGCAGTATTTT.

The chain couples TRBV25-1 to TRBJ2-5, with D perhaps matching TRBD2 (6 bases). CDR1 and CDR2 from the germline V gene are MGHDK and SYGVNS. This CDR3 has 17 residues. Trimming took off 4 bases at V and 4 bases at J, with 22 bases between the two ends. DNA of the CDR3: TGTGCCAGCAGTGGCGTCGGACCGGGAGCGGAGGTAGAGACCCAGTACTTC. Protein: CASSGVGPGAEVETQYF.